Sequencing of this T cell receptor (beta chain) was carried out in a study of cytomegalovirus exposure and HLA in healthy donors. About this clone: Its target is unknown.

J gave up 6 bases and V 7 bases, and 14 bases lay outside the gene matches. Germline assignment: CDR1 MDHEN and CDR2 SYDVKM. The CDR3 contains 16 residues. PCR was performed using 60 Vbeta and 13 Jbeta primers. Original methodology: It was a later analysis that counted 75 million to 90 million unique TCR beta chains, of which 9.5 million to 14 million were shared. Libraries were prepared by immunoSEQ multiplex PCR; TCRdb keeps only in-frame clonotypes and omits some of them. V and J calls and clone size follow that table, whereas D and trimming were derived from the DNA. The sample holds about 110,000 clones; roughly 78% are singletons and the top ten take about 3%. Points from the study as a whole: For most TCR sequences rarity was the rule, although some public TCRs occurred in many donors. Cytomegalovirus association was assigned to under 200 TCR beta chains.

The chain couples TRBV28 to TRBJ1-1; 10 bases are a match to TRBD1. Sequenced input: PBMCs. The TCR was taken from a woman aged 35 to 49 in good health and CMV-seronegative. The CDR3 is CASTIGTGVMGPEAFF. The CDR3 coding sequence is TGTGCCAGCACCATCGGGACAGGGGTAATGGGGCCTGAAGCTTTCTTT.